Shown below are 13 T cell receptor beta chains from a single sample sequenced in a study of T cell responses to AZD1222 COVID-19 vaccine (dated by TCRdb to 2020 to 2023). The time point label on this specimen signifies: baseline before first vaccination. Preparation of the library involved the immunoSEQ multiplex PCR assay. In TCRdb, the immuneACCESS table is reduced to in-frame sequences with V and J assigned. These tables do not hold every clone; where another copy was compared, an unresolved V gene accounts for under half, and the others remain unexplained. The sample table holds around 110,000 clones, of which 85% to 90% were seen once. Of the sample, 5% to 6% falls within the top ten clones. The sample consisted of peripheral blood, taken on day 0 of AZD1222 vaccination. These receptors were taken from an adult in good health.

This chain uses TRBV3-1 (or the pseudogene TRBV3-2) with TRBJ1-1; 8 bases line up with TRBD1. Germline V gene sequence: CDR1 LGHDT, CDR2 YNNKEL (reference sequence). J gave up 6 bases and V 5 bases, and 8 bases lay outside the gene matches. CDR3 size: 14 residues. The CDR3 DNA is TGTGCCAGCAGCACCAGGATACAGGGGGCTGAAGCTTTCTTT. It codes for CASSTRIQGAEAFF.

The gene calls are TRBV5-5 and TRBJ1-5; 9 bases align to TRBD1. J lost 10 bases, V lost 0 bases, and 8 bases had no gene match. This CDR3 has 15 amino acids. Germline V gene data show CDR1 as SGHKS and CDR2 as YYEKEE (reference sequence). In nucleotides, the CDR3 is TGTGCCAGCAGCTTGGTGGGGACAGGGTCTTCTCCCCAGCATTTT. Residues: CASSLVGTGSSPQHF.

The chain is built from TRBV30 and TRBJ1-1; 8 positions match TRBD1. The CDR3 covers 14 residues. Germline CDR1 GTSNPN, CDR2 SVGIG (reference sequence). V shed 4 bases, J shed 1 base, and the junction held 5 bases outside the gene matches. The CDR3: CAWKTTGANTEAFF. The CDR3 DNA is TGTGCCTGGAAAACGACAGGGGCGAACACTGAAGCTTTCTTT.

The V and J genes are TRBV3-1 (or the pseudogene TRBV3-2) and TRBJ1-2; the D is unclear. Germline lookup yields CDR1 LGHDT and CDR2 YNNKEL (reference sequence). This CDR3 has 11 amino acids. V lost 2 bases to trimming and J lost 4 bases, with 2 bases between them. CDR3 DNA: TGTGCCAGCAGCCAAAGCTATGGCTACACCTTC. Residues: CASSQSYGYTF.

The J gene is TRBJ2-1, the V gene TRBV10-2; TRBD2 matches at 8 bases. Germline CDR1 is WSHSY and CDR2 is SAAADI. V gave up 5 bases and J gave up 3 bases; unmatched junction bases: 3. This CDR3 is 14 amino acids long. The CDR3 spells CASSRTSRYNEQFF. CDR3 coding DNA: TGCGCCAGCAGTCGGACTAGCCGCTACAATGAGCAGTTCTTC.

The chain has TRBV27 and TRBJ2-7, with a weak D call TRBD2 (6 bases). The CDR3 has 15 residues. CDR1 is MNHEY, CDR2 SMNVEV, per germline (reference sequence). V lost 7 bases and J lost 0, with 16 bases in between. This CDR3 reads CASKASSAGSYEQYF. CDR3 bases: TGTGCCAGCAAAGCTTCTAGCGCGGGCTCCTACGAGCAGTACTTC.

V and J are TRBV7-9 and TRBJ1-4, with 9 nucleotides matching TRBD1. V dropped 4 bases and J dropped 7; count of bases not matched to a gene: 13. The CDR3 sequence is 17 residues long. Germline CDR1 and CDR2: SEHNR and FQNEAQ (reference sequence). Written as DNA, the CDR3 is TGTGCCAGCAGCTCACCGGGACAGGGAGGCTTCATTGAAAAACTGTTTTTT. Translated, it gives CASSSPGQGGFIEKLFF.

The chain is built from TRBV30 and TRBJ2-6; tentative D call: TRBD2 (6 bases). Germline V CDR1 and CDR2: GTSNPN, SVGIG (reference sequence). V was clipped by 2 bases and J by 1 base, with 9 bases between them. The CDR3 spans 15 residues. CDR3 loop: CAWSTGGSGANVLTF. For the CDR3, the DNA is TGTGCCTGGAGTACCGGGGGATCTGGGGCCAACGTCCTGACTTTC.

The chain is built from TRBV20-1 and TRBJ2-1; D may correspond to TRBD1 or TRBD2 (6 bases each). Germline V CDR1 and CDR2: DFQATT, SNEGSKA (reference sequence). Deletions cut 6 bases from V and 7 bases from J, with 10 bases between. This CDR3 region has 11 residues. The CDR3 is CSAGGHNEQFF. The CDR3 bases are TGCAGTGCAGGGGGGCATAATGAGCAGTTCTTC.

The rearrangement joins TRBV29-1 to TRBJ2-7, with TRBD2 matching over 12 bases. V lost 4 bases to trimming and J lost 4 bases; unmatched junction nucleotides: 2. The CDR3 covers 13 residues. Per the germline V gene, CDR1 is SQVTM and CDR2 is ANQGSEA. CDR3 amino acids: CSVGLAGAYEQYF. DNA of the CDR3: TGCAGCGTTGGACTAGCGGGAGCGTACGAGCAGTACTTC.

In its sample, this clone was seen a few times. A junction end diverges from the germline sequence, so it may reflect a read error. This rearrangement joins TRBV7-3 to TRBJ2-6, with TRBD2 as a possible D gene (5 bases). The CDR3 is 15 residues long. Germline CDR1 reads SGHTA; CDR2 reads FQGTGA. CDR3 region: CASSITRYGANVLTF. CDR3 coding DNA: TGTGCCAGCAGCATAACTAGATACGGGGCCAACGTCCTGACTTTC.

This sequence joins TRBV21-1 and TRBJ1-3. TRBV21-1 is shown as a pseudogene. CDR3 length: 15 amino acids. This chain's CDR3 is CASSIRTPVGNTIYF. CDR3 bases: TGTGCCAGCAGCATCCGGACCCCGGTAGGAAACACCATATATTTT.

The gene calls are TRBV4-2 and TRBJ2-4, with 11 bases fitting TRBD2. The CDR3 sequence is 16 residues long. Per germline, CDR1 LGHNA and CDR2 YNFKEQ. Trimming cost V 3 bases and J 3 bases; bases outside gene matches: 4. CDR3 DNA: TGTGCCAGCAGCCAGGCCGGGACTAGCGGCAAAAACATTCAGTACTTC. It is translated as CASSQAGTSGKNIQYF.